This is a list of T cell receptor beta chains from one sample in a study of read filtering for tumor transcriptome and immune sequencing. TCRdb passed the reads through MiXCR, listing each CDR3 protein once. This table has about 37,000 distinct CDR3 sequences, roughly 12% appearing once. The source material was a population of CD138-negative cells sorted from bone marrow. The origin of the receptors is a donor at least 40 years old with multiple myeloma. Both conserved end residues are part of each CDR3. D genes are given only for firm matches. Rows give clone size only sometimes, using once, few, many, or a class for an expanded clone.

abundance	v_gene	d_gene	j_gene	CDR3aa	CDR3nt
.	TRBV20-1	.	TRBJ2-7	CGANDRRGLSYERYF	TGCGGTGCTAACGACCGCAGGGGACTCTCCTACGAGCGGTACTTC
.	TRBV5-8	.	TRBJ2-7	CASSQLDTFPCEQYF	TGTGCCAGCAGCCAACTTGACACTTTCCCCTGTGAGCAGTACTTC
.	TRBV5-1	.	TRBJ1-1	CASSLVGTRGTEAFF	TGCGCCAGCAGCTTGGTCGGCACCCGGGGCACTGAAGCTTTCTTT
many	TRBV11-2	TRBD1	TRBJ2-7	CASSLEGTELYEQYF	TGTGCCAGCAGCTTAGAGGGGACAGAGCTGTACGAGCAGTACTTC
many	TRBV29-1	.	TRBJ1-1	CSVSRGGNTEAFF	TGCAGCGTCTCCAGAGGAGGGAACACTGAAGCTTTCTTT
many	TRBV5-1	.	TRBJ1-1	CASSLGQRNTEAFF	TGCGCCAGCAGCTTGGGACAGCGTAACACTGAAGCTTTCTTT
many	TRBV20-1	.	TRBJ2-5	CSAILLGARETQYF	TGCAGTGCCATCCTACTAGGAGCACGGGAGACCCAGTACTTC
many	TRBV14	.	TRBJ2-2	CASSPFLDTGELFF	TGTGCCAGCAGCCCTTTCCTTGACACCGGGGAGCTGTTTTTT
many	TRBV2	.	TRBJ1-5	CASTRQGRAYSNQPQHF	TGTGCCAGCACCAGGCAGGGACGGGCTTATAGCAATCAGCCCCAGCATTTT
many	TRBV28	TRBD1	TRBJ2-1	CASRILGTGVHNEQFF	TGTGCCAGCAGGATCCTCGGGACAGGGGTCCACAATGAGCAGTTCTTC
.	TRBV10-3	.	TRBJ2-3	CAISKTLGALSTDTQYF	TGTGCCATCAGCAAAACTCTTGGGGCCCTAAGCACAGATACGCAGTATTTT
many	TRBV7-9	.	TRBJ1-5	CASSSTGFLQPQHF	TGTGCCAGCAGCAGTACAGGGTTTCTTCAGCCCCAGCATTTT
.	TRBV6-5	.	TRBJ2-5	CTSSYSSGAQYF	TGTACCAGCAGTTACTCGTCTGGGGCCCAGTACTTC
many	TRBV20-1	TRBD1	TRBJ2-7	CSAKNVGQGKYEQYF	TGCAGTGCTAAAAACGTGGGACAGGGGAAATACGAGCAGTACTTC
many	TRBV7-9	.	TRBJ2-6	CASSYALRAGANVLTF	TGTGCCAGCAGCTACGCATTGAGGGCTGGGGCCAACGTCCTGACTTTC
many	TRBV4-1	.	TRBJ2-7	CASSQGPFLRFDEQYF	TGCGCCAGCAGCCAAGGCCCCTTCCTAAGATTCGACGAGCAGTACTTC
many	TRBV30	TRBD1	TRBJ2-1	CAWSVLRTGVANEQFF	TGTGCCTGGAGTGTACTGAGGACAGGGGTGGCCAATGAGCAGTTCTTC
many	TRBV5-1	.	TRBJ2-7	CASSLSPSSSYEQYF	TGCGCCAGCAGCTTGTCGCCTAGCAGTTCCTACGAGCAGTACTTC
many	TRBV7-3	.	TRBJ1-1	CASSEHMNTEAFF	TGTGCCAGCAGCGAACACATGAACACTGAAGCTTTCTTT
.	TRBV5-1	TRBD1	TRBJ2-5	CASSWDRGQEAQYF	TGCGCCAGCAGCTGGGACAGGGGGCAGGAGGCCCAGTACTTC
many	TRBV7-9	.	TRBJ1-1	CAGQLGTEAFF	TGTGCCGGACAATTAGGGACTGAAGCTTTCTTT
.	TRBV4-1	.	TRBJ2-7	CASSQEPRVGVGEQYF	TGCGCCAGCAGCCAAGAGCCCAGGGTTGGGGTAGGCGAGCAGTACTTC
.	TRBV4-2	.	TRBJ1-1	CASSRDEMNTEAFF	TGTGCCAGCAGCAGGGATGAAATGAACACTGAAGCTTTCTTT